The entry that follows covers one T cell receptor beta chain sequence. Its specific antigen is unknown. No much larger clone exists at a distance of one base, and base qualities are not known. The data were obtained in a study of cytomegalovirus exposure and HLA in healthy donors (dated by TCRdb to about 2017). Describing the broader study: In an earlier analysis of 587 of the donors, under 300 Gb of sequence data and about 110 million unique TCR beta sequences from roughly 190 million T cells were reported. Approximately 310 gigabases of sequencing data and approximately 84 million unique TCR sequences were included in an early release covering about 700 HLA-typed donors. Of the 300 to 400 genotyped donors, over 70% fell in the genetic ancestry cluster associated with self-reported Caucasian donors. The study aimed to test whether cataloging public T cell receptors could reveal signatures of past pathogen exposure. Using immunosequencing, the study profiled T cell repertoires from roughly 650 subjects and related those repertoires to cytomegalovirus serostatus. In addition to the first cohort of around 670 subjects, a separate validation cohort of 100 to 150 different subjects was used. To predict cytomegalovirus infection status, the study combined high-throughput TCR immunosequencing, statistical association of individual TCRs with disease status, and machine learning. To study patterns of TCR occurrence, a later analysis re-analyzed previously published TCR beta repertoires from around 700 donors and added high-resolution HLA genotyping. In the later analysis, no new phenotypic data were used to find candidate immune exposures; instead, reliance was placed on TCR beta sequences and their occurrence across donors. An earlier analysis of around 580 of the donors used high-throughput TCR beta sequencing to judge whether each TCR beta V gene segment behaved as functional or pseudogenic. Donor age, sex, ethnicity and CMV serostatus were collected together with the repertoire data. In a later genetic analysis, genome-wide SNP genotypes for about three fifths of the roughly 670 donors were used, and that subset was treated as a discovery cohort. All discovery cohort repertoires had been generated using a single sequencing platform. HLA typing covered class I and class II loci at four-digit resolution. The number of donors typed differed by locus, with 629-630 for A, B, C, DRB1 and DQB1, roughly 520 for DQA1, 606 for DPA1, and over 400 for DPB1. Because of strong linkage in the cohort, roughly five DR-DQ haplotypes were treated as single units for association and clustering. On average, roughly 200,000 unique TCR beta nucleotide sequences were sequenced per donor among fewer than 500 genotyped donors of the cohort, with roughly 18% of those sequences being non-productive. The paper's findings and limits, for the study overall: In an earlier analysis of some 550 of the donors, most TCR beta V segments were observed in productive rearrangements about 90% or about 30% of the time, broadly matching IMGT annotations. A further reported finding was that TCR beta sequences accurately predicted the HLA-A and HLA-B alleles for most subjects in the first cohort. In a later analysis, HLA-associated TCR beta chains showed more clonal expansion and lower generation probabilities than non-associated chains that were equally common. About 17 rarely observed V segments, including chromosome 9 orphons, were excluded from the earlier analysis of about 600 of the donors because counts were too low. Strong co-occurrence of HLA alleles, especially DR and DQ, made assigning TCR associations to individual alleles difficult. Correlated functional status among segregating V segments might reflect linkage disequilibrium, but an unknown experimental factor could not be ruled out. According to a later genetic analysis, donors in an Asian-associated ancestry cluster had fewer N-insertions in productive TCRs than the approximately 700-donor mean. Because the 87-base-pair reads could not distinguish some IMGT-functional V segments, including TRBV6-2 and TRBV6-3, those segments were excluded. In vitro tests confirmed that a few of the cytomegalovirus-associated TCR beta chains recognize cytomegalovirus antigens. Cytomegalovirus status was reported to be diagnosed by the classifier with high specificity and sensitivity in both the original and validation cohorts. In a later analysis, the rate of TCR association differed among HLA loci, with DRB1 alleles having the most associated TCRs and HLA-C alleles having the fewest. A group of highly shared sequence variants was considered likely to be a technical artifact of the sequencing pipeline. Most CMV-associated TCR beta chains appeared to be HLA-restricted in a later analysis, and the HLA associations seemed to be driven largely by CMV exposure. Because some donors lacked HLA typing at each locus, the association tests relied only on the typed subset. The only immune exposure information available for the cohort was CMV serostatus. While some public TCRs were present in many individuals, most TCR sequences turned up only very rarely across donors. In a later genetic analysis, a missense DCLRE1C variant was associated with V-gene and J-gene trimming of TCR beta chains, and the association was replicated in an independent cohort. According to the authors, the approach could potentially be generalized to other disease states and immunological phenotypes. In the study, 150 to 200 TCR beta chains were listed as associated with cytomegalovirus. At a false discovery rate of 0.05, a later analysis linked some 17,000 TCR beta sequences to specific HLA alleles. According to a later analysis, parvovirus B19, influenza, CMV and Epstein-Barr virus appeared linked to several top co-occurrence clusters. Only TCR beta chains were sequenced in this cohort, and the absence of alpha or paired-chain data limited detectable features. Presence/absence analyses assumed roughly uniform sequencing depth across donors, an assumption that may not hold.

The cohort consisted of 650 to 850 healthy bone marrow donors. All cohort members were sampled while nominally healthy, although unrecorded immune exposures were likely present. CMV serostatus was recorded as positive for roughly 300 and negative for about 50% of the 666 cohort members, whereas no CMV serostatus was recorded for the donor in question. A peripheral blood sample was collected from each donor, and TCR beta sequencing was performed on peripheral blood mononuclear cells. The Qiagen DNeasy Blood Extraction Kit was used to extract genomic DNA from the blood cell samples. The CDR3 measures 15 amino acids from cysteine to phenylalanine. Only the CDR3 region is kept as DNA, spanning 45 bases read in frame from base 1. The junction shows trimming of 0 bases on V and 4 bases on J, plus 13 bases between the germline ends. The germline V gene gives CDR1 as SGHRS and CDR2 as YFSETQ. Preparation of the library involved the immunoSEQ multiplex PCR assay. For the multiplex PCR, a mixture combining 60 forward primers for TCR Vbeta segments and 13 reverse primers for TCR Jbeta segments was used. The CDR3 region of rearranged TCR beta genes was amplified from genomic DNA by a multiplex PCR assay. Amplified TCR beta libraries were sequenced as 87-base-pair reads on the Illumina HiSeq System. The source study handled its data this way. In a later analysis, tens of millions of unique TCR beta chains were counted across the 650 to 750 repertoires, and about 9.9 million of these chains were shared by at least two donors. A nearest-neighbor algorithm error-corrected the raw reads and collapsed the reads into unique sequences, merging closely related sequences to remove PCR and sequencing errors. V, D and J gene segments were assigned by aligning CDR3 sequences to IMGT reference sequences. For a sequence to be retained, at least a six-nucleotide match to both a V gene segment and a J gene segment was required. Rearrangements were classified as productive when the CDR3 lacked stop codons and remained in frame with V and J, and all other rearrangements were classified as non-productive. CDR3 was defined according to IMGT convention as the region running from the second conserved V-encoded cysteine to the conserved J-encoded phenylalanine. The earlier analysis of a few hundred of the donors excluded any sequence lacking an unambiguous match to a single V gene segment. In an earlier analysis of 587 of the donors, V segments were called functional above 56.7% productive rearrangements and were called segregating when the between-donor standard deviation exceeded 5%. A statistical classification framework was built to diagnose cytomegalovirus status from the catalog of TCR beta chain sequences. In a later analysis, V and J genes were assigned by comparing TCR nucleotide sequences against IMGT/GENE-DB human TR gene sequences. A later analysis assigned CDR3 sequences and most-parsimonious VDJ recombination scenarios with the TCRdist pipeline. In a later analysis, every TCR beta chain was defined by the combination of its CDR3 amino acid sequence and its V-gene family, and reads without a unique V-gene family were dropped. A later analysis removed 500 to 600 highly shared, low-generation-probability nucleotide sequences to deal with suspected cross-contamination and a sequencing artifact. In a later analysis, a clonal expansion index for each public chain was calculated from normalized within-repertoire ranks of inferred template counts. Generation probabilities in a later analysis came from a VDJ recombination model fitted to out-of-frame rearrangements, and those results were checked against IGoR. Hypergeometric tests were used in a later analysis to score TCR-TCR, TCR-HLA and TCR-CMV co-occurrence, with a repertoire-size bias correction applied to the TCR pairs. A later analysis estimated false discovery rates by permuting HLA or CMV assignments 20 times. In a later analysis, co-occurring TCRs were grouped using DBSCAN, and TCRdist sequence similarity was added for clustering within HLA-allele-positive subsets. Co-occurrence clustering excluded repertoires with fewer than 30,000 or more than 120,000 public chains, plus five with anomalous nucleotide sharing. TCRdb stores this immuneACCESS table with in-frame sequences only. Part of the clones is absent; in the studies checked, under half of the shortfall reflects unresolved V genes, and no reason is known for the rest. For V, J and clone size, that table is used; D and trimming come from the DNA. This sample gives under 150,000 clones in total; 70% to 80% of them show up just once. The ten largest make up about 3% of the sample.

The sequence joins TRBV5-1 to TRBJ1-2; a tentative D match to TRBD1 spans 6 bases. Source material: PBMCs. The source of this sequence is a human donor in good health. The base sequence is TGCGCCAGCAGCTTGGGGTTAACAGGGTTCTATGGCTACACCTTC. Its protein is CASSLGLTGFYGYTF.